A selection of T cell receptor beta chains follows, all from one sample in a study of response to subunit inactivated influenza vaccine. TCRdb itself ran the RT-PCR reads through MiXCR, one entry per CDR3 protein. Here the sample spans about 700,000 distinct CDR3 sequences, about 15% being singletons. The starting material was PBMCs from blood, obtained 14 days before vaccination. Receptors were obtained from a man aged 45-65 years who received an inactivated influenza vaccine. Each CDR3 is given with its conserved first and last residue. D genes are given only for firm matches. Clone size is shown for a subset of rows, as once, few, many or a class of expanded clone.

j_gene	v_gene	abundance	d_gene	CDR3nt	CDR3aa
TRBJ2-7	TRBV18	NA	NA	TGTGCCAGCTCACTAACGCAAAGGGAGTTAAGCGAGCAGTACTTC	CASSLTQRELSEQYF
TRBJ2-7	TRBV3-1	NA	NA	TGTGCCAGCAGCCATCAGGGCCGCGAGCAGTACTTC	CASSHQGREQYF
TRBJ2-2	TRBV12-3/TRBV12-4	NA	NA	TGTGCCAGCAGTTTCTTTTTGGCCGGGGAGCTGTTTTTT	CASSFFLAGELFF
TRBJ1-1	TRBV20-1	few	NA	TGCAGTGCTAGAGATCGATCAGGGTACGAGCTCACTGAAGCTTTCTTT	CSARDRSGYELTEAFF
TRBJ2-1	TRBV20-1	NA	TRBD1	TGCAGTGCTAGAACTGCGGAAGGGACAGGCAATGAGCAGTTCTTC	CSARTAEGTGNEQFF
TRBJ2-1	TRBV20-1	NA	TRBD2	TGCAGTGCTTCTCAACTAGCGGGAGTAGGCAATGAGCAGTTCTTC	CSASQLAGVGNEQFF
TRBJ2-3	TRBV6-2/TRBV6-3	NA	NA	TGTGCCAGCGCCGGCCCGGGCCCATCTAGCACAGATACGCAGTATTTT	CASAGPGPSSTDTQYF
TRBJ2-5	TRBV7-2	few	NA	TGTGCCAGCAGCTTAGTGCCGTTCTCCAAACAAGAGACCCAGTACTTC	CASSLVPFSKQETQYF
TRBJ2-7	TRBV4-3	many	TRBD2	TGCGCCAGCAGCCAAGTACTAGCGGGGGCCTACGAGCAGTACTTC	CASSQVLAGAYEQYF
TRBJ1-1	TRBV25-1	few	NA	TGTGCCAGCAGTGGAATAGGGGGCACTGAAGCTTTCTTT	CASSGIGGTEAFF
TRBJ2-5	TRBV9	few	NA	TGTGCCAGCAGCGTAGGCTACAGCACCAGAGTCCAGTACTTC	CASSVGYSTRVQYF
TRBJ1-2	TRBV30	few	NA	TGTGCCTGGAGTGTAGAGGCCAACTATGGCTACACCTTC	CAWSVEANYGYTF
TRBJ1-1	TRBV14	few	NA	TGTGCCAGCAGCACAACACCGAACACTGAAGCTTTCTTT	CASSTTPNTEAFF
TRBJ2-1	TRBV24-1	NA	NA	TGTGCCACCAGTGATTCCCTGGGGCCCAACAATGAGCAGTTCTTC	CATSDSLGPNNEQFF
TRBJ2-2	TRBV18	few	NA	TGTGCCAGCTCACCTCTGCGGACCACCGGGGAGCTGTTTTTT	CASSPLRTTGELFF
TRBJ1-2	TRBV12-5	NA	NA	TGTGCTAGTGGTTTGGGGGATTATGGCTACACCTTC	CASGLGDYGYTF
TRBJ2-5	TRBV3-1	NA	TRBD1	TGTGCCAGCACTCTGAGGACAGGTAGATACCAAGAGACCCAGTACTTC	CASTLRTGRYQETQYF
TRBJ2-3	TRBV6-2/TRBV6-3	many	TRBD2	TGTGCCAGCAGTTACAGCGGACTAGCGCGGGATACGCAGTATTTT	CASSYSGLARDTQYF
TRBJ2-7	TRBV28	few	NA	TGTGCCAGCAGTACCACGGACGCATACGAGCAGTACTTC	CASSTTDAYEQYF
TRBJ1-2	TRBV5-1	NA	NA	TGCGCCAGCAGCACCTCAACAAGCGGCTATGGCTACACCTTC	CASSTSTSGYGYTF
TRBJ2-5	TRBV27	NA	NA	TGTGCCAGCAGACCATGGGCGGGCGAGACCCAGTACTTC	CASRPWAGETQYF
TRBJ1-6	TRBV5-6	few	NA	TGTGCCAGCAGCTTGGTGGGGCGCAAGAATTCACCCCTCCACTTT	CASSLVGRKNSPLHF
TRBJ1-4	TRBV2	NA	NA	TGTGCCAGCCGGGCTACAACTAATGAAAAACTGTTTTTT	CASRATTNEKLFF
TRBJ2-3	TRBV29-1	few	NA	TGCAGCGTTGAAGGGAGGGGCCTTAGCACAGATACGCAGTATTTT	CSVEGRGLSTDTQYF
TRBJ2-1	TRBV2	once	TRBD2	TGTGCCTTCTGCTTTGGGTCTGTCGGCGGGAGGATACCCTACAATGAGCAGTTCTTC	CAFCFGSVGGRIPYNEQFF
TRBJ1-6	TRBV4-3	few	TRBD1	TGCGCCAGCAGACTGGGGACAGGGAGGGGTTCACCCCTCCACTTT	CASRLGTGRGSPLHF
TRBJ2-5	TRBV6-5	few	NA	TGTGCCAGCAGTTACTCCCCACCTGGGACATTTGAGACCCAGTACTTC	CASSYSPPGTFETQYF
TRBJ1-2	TRBV12-3/TRBV12-4	many	TRBD1	TGTGCCAGCAGTCGTGGACAGGGGATTGACTATGGCTACACCTTC	CASSRGQGIDYGYTF
TRBJ2-1	TRBV20-1	NA	NA	TGCAGTGCTAGAGACCAGGAGTATGAGCAGTTCTTC	CSARDQEYEQFF
TRBJ1-3	TRBV4-3	few	TRBD1	TGCGCCAGCAGCCAAGGGGGACAGAGAACGGGAAACACCATATATTTT	CASSQGGQRTGNTIYF
TRBJ2-7	TRBV6-2/TRBV6-3	NA	NA	TGTGCCAGCAGTTACGGGAACTCCTACGAGCAGTACTTC	CASSYGNSYEQYF
TRBJ2-3	TRBV6-1	NA	NA	TGTGCCAGCAGCCACGGACTGGAGATCACAGATACGCAGTATTTT	CASSHGLEITDTQYF
TRBJ1-3	TRBV12-3/TRBV12-4	NA	NA	TGTGCCAGCAGTTTCCCTGTGCCTGGAAACACCATATATTTT	CASSFPVPGNTIYF
TRBJ1-3	TRBV12-3/TRBV12-4	many	NA	TGTGCCAGCAGTTTTGGGTTCCTACACTCTGGAAACACCATATATTTT	CASSFGFLHSGNTIYF
TRBJ2-7	TRBV18	NA	NA	TGTGCCAGCTCACCACAAGCTTATGCTTCCGGCGAGCAGTACTTC	CASSPQAYASGEQYF
TRBJ2-5	TRBV20-1	few	NA	TGCAGTGCTAGAGGTCCGGGCGTCCAAGAGACCCAGTACTTC	CSARGPGVQETQYF
TRBJ2-3	TRBV6-1	few	NA	TGTGCCAGCAAAAAGGGACAGCGGGCGGAATCAGATACGCAGTATTTT	CASKKGQRAESDTQYF